This T cell receptor (beta chain) was captured by sequencing in a study of tumor and adjacent non-tumor tissue in lung cancer. This sample's RNA came from whole unsorted tissue. Donors were chemotherapy-naive, newly diagnosed lung cancer surgical patients in China, August–late 2014. Germline CDR1 and CDR2: SGHVS and FQNEAQ. The CDR3 runs to 15 residues. With 3 bases removed from V and 1 base from J, the gap between germline ends came to 11 bases. In this sample, this clonotype turned up many times. TCRbeta libraries were built with three rounds of nested PCR, modified from ARM-PCR. MiXCR, applied by TCRdb to the multiplex PCR reads, yields one record per CDR3 protein. The sample comprises some 71,000 distinct CDR3 sequences, approximately 77% of which are singletons, and roughly 10% rests with the top ten.

This rearrangement joins TRBV7-8 to TRBJ2-3, with a weak D call TRBD1 (5 bases). The receptor comes from a woman in her 40s with non-small cell lung cancer. The source material was lung tumor tissue. CDR3 sequence reads: CASSFSTQGTDTQYF. CDR3 DNA: TGTGCCAGCAGCTTTAGTACACAGGGCACAGATACGCAGTATTTT.